The rows below give T cell receptor beta chains drawn from one sample of a study of blood T cells in healthy people across ages. TCRdb re-analysed the 5' RACE reads in MiXCR, keeping a single row per CDR3 protein. The table has 1,300,000 or so distinct CDR3 sequences, 59% seen once; the top ten hold 6.5% to 8.5%. The sequenced sample was blood. These receptors were obtained from a man between 18 and 35 years old in good health. Both conserved end residues are trimmed from each CDR3. Each record gives: CDR3 length, V gene, CDR3 protein.

cdr3_length: 13
v_call: TRBV6-5
cdr3_aa: ASSYHNGDENEQF

cdr3_length: 11
v_call: TRBV5-6
cdr3_aa: ASSAAENTEAF

cdr3_length: 13
v_call: TRBV6-1
cdr3_aa: ASRDGTGENQPQH

cdr3_length: 12
v_call: TRBV27
cdr3_aa: ASSLSTGEYEQY

cdr3_length: 13
v_call: TRBV15
cdr3_aa: ATSRDRYPNQPQH

cdr3_length: 10
v_call: TRBV6-5
cdr3_aa: ASRHGIYGYT

cdr3_length: 11
v_call: TRBV10-2
cdr3_aa: ASTRQKNTEAF

cdr3_length: 13
v_call: TRBV6-5
cdr3_aa: ASSYSSPPRTEAF

cdr3_length: 13
v_call: TRBV5-1
cdr3_aa: ARRGMPAPSYEQY

cdr3_length: 14
v_call: TRBV3-1
cdr3_aa: ASHRLAGGSKETQY

cdr3_length: 13
v_call: TRBV20-1
cdr3_aa: SARPMDGEWETQY

cdr3_length: 13
v_call: TRBV20-1
cdr3_aa: SAPLRAYSYNEQF

cdr3_length: 13
v_call: TRBV4-1
cdr3_aa: ASSLRSRITDTQY

cdr3_length: 11
v_call: TRBV27
cdr3_aa: ASSLNGDYEQY

cdr3_length: 14
v_call: TRBV4-1
cdr3_aa: ASSLGQWMNTGELF

cdr3_length: 11
v_call: TRBV28
cdr3_aa: ASSTVAIYEQY

cdr3_length: 14
v_call: TRBV4-2
cdr3_aa: ASSQDSASGVNEQF

cdr3_length: 15
v_call: TRBV4-1
cdr3_aa: ASSQDQASGAQETQY

cdr3_length: 14
v_call: TRBV4-2
cdr3_aa: ASSQDRDLSYNEQF

cdr3_length: 13
v_call: TRBV4-3
cdr3_aa: ASSQDKGFSDIQY

cdr3_length: 13
v_call: TRBV5-1
cdr3_aa: ASSLIRHTNTEAF

cdr3_length: 11
v_call: TRBV6-2/TRBV6-3
cdr3_aa: ASRQGQHYGYT

cdr3_length: 15
v_call: TRBV28
cdr3_aa: ASSFPGRQGRRETQY

cdr3_length: 17
v_call: TRBV10-2
cdr3_aa: ASSESGTSGLGGQETQY

cdr3_length: 11
v_call: TRBV28
cdr3_aa: ASSSTRGSPLH

cdr3_length: 11
v_call: TRBV7-2
cdr3_aa: ASTKDVDNEQF

cdr3_length: 12
v_call: TRBV7-9
cdr3_aa: ASSSPGQSETQY

cdr3_length: 12
v_call: TRBV4-3
cdr3_aa: ACSQGTIEVEAF

cdr3_length: 11
v_call: TRBV12-3/TRBV12-4
cdr3_aa: ASKATANTEAF

cdr3_length: 11
v_call: TRBV2
cdr3_aa: ASIGAVFYEQY